The TCR beta chain under discussion was sequenced for a study of regulatory T cells in long-lasting Graves disease. Study-wide points: In persistent patients, shared public clonotypes (more than 2,500) outnumbered those in new patients (roughly 870).

As to time point: newly diagnosed GD, antithyroid drugs for less than 3 months. The TCR library used RNA extracted from PBMCs. Germline loops: CDR1 MNHEY, CDR2 SVGEGT. The CDR3 runs to 11 residues. V lost 8 bases and J lost 7, with 10 bases in between. Sequencing libraries for TCR beta were prepared with iRepertoire HTBI primers and Arm-PCR of CDR3 regions. One entry per CDR3 protein results from TCRdb running MiXCR on the multiplex PCR reads. Of 400,000 to 500,000 distinct CDR3 sequences in the sample, 15% to 20% were seen once. A few counts support this clonotype. Its antigen is as yet unknown. A further study also used this sample, focusing on T cells in Graves' hyperthyroidism and ophthalmopathy.

The chain uses TRBV6-2 or TRBV6-3 and TRBJ2-3; D perhaps matches TRBD1 (5 bases). The TCR was taken from a woman aged 18-35 years with Graves disease. Sample: peripheral blood mononuclear cells (PBMCs), taken at new diagnosis, from a patient treated with antithyroid drugs. CDR3 region: CASDRTNTQYF. The CDR3, as DNA: TGTGCCAGCGACAGAACTAATACGCAGTATTTT.